Listed here is a single T cell receptor (beta chain). The CDR3 covers 14 residues. V lost 6 bases and J lost 4, with 16 bases in between. CDR1 is DFQATT and CDR2 is SNEGSKA in the germline V gene (reference sequence). The entry originates in a study of patients and donors after allogeneic stem cell transplantation. TCRdb re-analysed the RT-PCR reads in MiXCR, keeping a single row per CDR3 protein. The sample lists about 230,000 distinct CDR3 sequences; roughly 15% were seen once. Sequenced: blood, either unsorted or a sorted T cell fraction (not recorded which). The sequence was collected from a human donor who was either an allogeneic HSCT recipient or a stem cell or donor lymphocyte infusion donor (not recorded which). It is not recorded whose cells these are; they may come from a transplant donor. V is TRBV20-1 and J is TRBJ2-1, with D uncertain. In DNA form, the CDR3 reads TGCAGTGCAGAAGGTCGGACCAAATACAATGAGCAGTTCTTC. This translates into CSAEGRTKYNEQFF.